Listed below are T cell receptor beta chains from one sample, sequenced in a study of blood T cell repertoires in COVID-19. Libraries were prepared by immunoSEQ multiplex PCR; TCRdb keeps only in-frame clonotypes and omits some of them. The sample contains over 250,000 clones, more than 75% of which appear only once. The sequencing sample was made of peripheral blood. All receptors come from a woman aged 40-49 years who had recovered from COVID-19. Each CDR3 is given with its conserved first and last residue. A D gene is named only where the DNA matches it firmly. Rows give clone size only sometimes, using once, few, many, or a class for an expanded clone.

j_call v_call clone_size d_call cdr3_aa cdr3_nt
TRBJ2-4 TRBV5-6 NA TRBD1 CASSRGQGGNIQYF TGTGCCAGCAGCAGGGGACAGGGCGGGAACATTCAGTACTTC
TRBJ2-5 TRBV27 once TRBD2 CASSKAGETRTQYF TGTGCCAGCAGTAAAGCGGGAGAGACTCGGACCCAGTACTTC
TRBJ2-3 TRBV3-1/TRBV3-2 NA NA CASSQVVGGWGTDTQYF TGTGCCAGCAGCCAAGTCGTGGGGGGATGGGGCACAGATACGCAGTATTTT
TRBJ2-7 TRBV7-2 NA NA CASSLGPTGPYEQYF TGTGCCAGCAGCTTAGGGCCCACAGGGCCCTACGAGCAGTACTTC
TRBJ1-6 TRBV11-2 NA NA CASTLRRSYNSPLHF TGTGCCAGCACCCTCCGACGGAGCTATAATTCACCCCTCCACTTT
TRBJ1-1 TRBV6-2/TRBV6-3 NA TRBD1 CASSRRQGSTEAFF TGTGCCAGCAGCCGCCGACAGGGAAGCACTGAAGCTTTCTTT
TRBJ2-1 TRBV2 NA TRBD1 CASTTTRTGWHNEQFF TGTGCCAGCACCACTACTCGGACAGGGTGGCACAATGAGCAGTTCTTC
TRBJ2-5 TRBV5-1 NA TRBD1 CASSLTGGETQYF TGCGCCAGCAGCTTGACAGGGGGGGAGACCCAGTACTTC
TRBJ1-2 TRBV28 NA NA CASSLPVARGGYTF TGTGCCAGCAGTTTGCCGGTGGCCCGGGGTGGCTACACCTTC
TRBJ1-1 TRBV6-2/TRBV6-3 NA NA CASSRRGPEAFF TGTGCCAGCAGTAGAAGGGGTCCTGAAGCTTTCTTT
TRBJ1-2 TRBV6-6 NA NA CASRDGGYGYTF TGTGCCAGCCGGGATGGAGGCTATGGCTACACCTTC
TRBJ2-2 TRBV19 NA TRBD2 CASTGLAGGELFF TGTGCCAGTACCGGACTAGCGGGGGGGGAGCTGTTTTTT
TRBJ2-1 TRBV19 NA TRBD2 CASSTSGYNEQFF TGTGCCAGTAGCACTAGCGGATACAATGAGCAGTTCTTC
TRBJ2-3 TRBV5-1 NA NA CASSLGSGTRGTDTQYF TGCGCCAGCAGCTTGGGCAGCGGCACCCGGGGCACAGATACGCAGTATTTT
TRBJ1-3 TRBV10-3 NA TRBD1 CAIRKGGQKLSGNTIYF TGTGCCATCAGGAAGGGGGGACAGAAACTATCTGGAAACACCATATATTTT
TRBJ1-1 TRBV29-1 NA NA CSVLANTEAFF TGCAGCGTTTTGGCGAACACTGAAGCTTTCTTT
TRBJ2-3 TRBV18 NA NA CASSPPSTDTQYF TGTGCCAGCTCACCCCCAAGCACAGATACGCAGTATTTT
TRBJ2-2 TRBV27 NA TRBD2 CASSPLRTSGFSGELFF TGTGCCAGCAGTCCCCTCCGGACTAGCGGGTTCTCCGGGGAGCTGTTTTTT
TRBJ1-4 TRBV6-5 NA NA CASSRGGKLFF TGTGCCAGCAGCCGGGGGGGGAAACTGTTTTTT
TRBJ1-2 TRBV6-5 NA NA CASSYSRTVGGYTF TGTGCCAGCAGTTACTCGAGGACAGTGGGGGGCTACACCTTC
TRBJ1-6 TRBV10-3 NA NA CAISPGGGGGLNSPLHF TGTGCCATCAGCCCGGGCGGGGGTGGCGGTCTCAATTCACCCCTCCACTTT
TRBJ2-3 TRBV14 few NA CASSPVPTDTQYF TGTGCCAGCAGCCCAGTGCCCACAGATACGCAGTATTTT
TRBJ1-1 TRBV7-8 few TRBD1 CASSPRGQGVGTEAFF TGTGCCAGCAGCCCAAGGGGACAGGGGGTTGGCACTGAAGCTTTCTTT
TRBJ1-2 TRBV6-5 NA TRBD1 CASSPQDRGLYGYTF TGTGCCAGCAGTCCCCAGGACAGGGGCCTCTATGGCTACACCTTC
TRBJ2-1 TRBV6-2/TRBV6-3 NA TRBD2 CASSLLAGGLPYNEQFF TGTGCCAGCAGTTTATTAGCGGGAGGCCTCCCCTACAATGAGCAGTTCTTC
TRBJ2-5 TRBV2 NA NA CASIPGTPGGTQYF TGTGCCAGCATCCCCGGGACACCCGGAGGGACCCAGTACTTC
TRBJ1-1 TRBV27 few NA CASTQGQEAFF TGTGCCAGCACGCAGGGCCAGGAAGCTTTCTTT
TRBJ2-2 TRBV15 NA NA CATGGARVDAGELFF TGTGCCACAGGGGGGGCCAGGGTAGATGCCGGGGAGCTGTTTTTT
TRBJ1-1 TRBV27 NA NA CASSPPRTVTGDTEAFF TGTGCCAGCAGTCCGCCTAGGACAGTTACCGGGGACACTGAAGCTTTCTTT
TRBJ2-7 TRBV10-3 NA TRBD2 CAIRVGAGAYEQYF TGTGCCATCAGGGTCGGGGCGGGGGCCTACGAGCAGTACTTC
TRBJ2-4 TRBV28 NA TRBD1 CASSPGTEGNIQYF TGTGCCAGCAGTCCCGGGACAGAGGGAAACATTCAGTACTTC
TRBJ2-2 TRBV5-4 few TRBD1 CASRGGGGGELFF TGTGCCAGCAGAGGGGGCGGCGGCGGGGAGCTGTTTTTT
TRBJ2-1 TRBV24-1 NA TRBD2 CATSDWLTSNPIFF TGTGCCACCAGTGATTGGTTGACTAGCAACCCAATCTTCTTC
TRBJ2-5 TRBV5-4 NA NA CASSPRVGETQYF TGTGCCAGCAGCCCCCGGGTCGGGGAGACCCAGTACTTC
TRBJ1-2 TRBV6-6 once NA CASSPGTPGGYGYTF TGTGCCAGCAGCCCCGGGACACCGGGGGGGTATGGCTACACCTTC